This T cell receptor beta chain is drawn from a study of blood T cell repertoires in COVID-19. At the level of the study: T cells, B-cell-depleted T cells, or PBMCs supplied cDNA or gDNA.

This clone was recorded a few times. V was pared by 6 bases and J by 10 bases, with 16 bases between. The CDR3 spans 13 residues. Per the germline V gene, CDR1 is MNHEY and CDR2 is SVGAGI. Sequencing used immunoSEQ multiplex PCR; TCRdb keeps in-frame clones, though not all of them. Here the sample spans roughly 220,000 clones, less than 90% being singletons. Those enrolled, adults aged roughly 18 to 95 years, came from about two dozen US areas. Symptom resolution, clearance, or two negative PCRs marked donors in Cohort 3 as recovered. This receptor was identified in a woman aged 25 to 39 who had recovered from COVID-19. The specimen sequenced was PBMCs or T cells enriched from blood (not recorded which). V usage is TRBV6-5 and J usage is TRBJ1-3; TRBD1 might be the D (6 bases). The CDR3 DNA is TGTGCCAGCAGCGAGAGGGGGGGAGTAACCATATATTTT. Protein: CASSERGGVTIYF.